This TCR beta chain was observed in a study of siplizumab effects on memory and regulatory T cells. Study-level points and caveats: No more than a minor fraction of alloreactive clones could be traced back to unstimulated subsets.

Sequencing was performed with immunoSEQ multiplex PCR; in TCRdb, only in-frame clones are kept and a portion is missing. The data contain more than 85,000 clones, about 93% of them seen just once; the ten biggest clones take up approximately 0.3%. On this clone itself: Its target is not known.

V shed 8 bases and J shed 8 bases, with 23 bases lying between them. The germline CDR1 and CDR2 sequences are SGHRS and YFSETQ. This CDR3 comprises 15 residues. Material for sequencing was CD4+ T cells sorted from blood. The V gene is TRBV5-1, the J gene TRBJ2-1; D is possibly TRBD1 or TRBD2 (5 bases each). This receptor was obtained from a human donor in good health. The CDR3 here is CASKDIGVVSDEQFF. DNA for the CDR3: TGCGCCAGTAAGGACATCGGGGTTGTTTCAGATGAGCAGTTCTTC.